The sequence of this T cell receptor beta chain was determined in a study of post-analysis software for immune sequencing data. Study-level information: Both relapsing-remitting and secondary progressive multiple sclerosis featured among the disease courses, as did progressive-relapsing multiple sclerosis. Broader study findings: Patients carried a few TRBV segments more frequently than controls did, and TRBV5-6, TRBV5-1 and TRBV20-1 were among them.

This clonotype occurred a few times. Its antigen is unidentified. Presence of unique molecular identifiers characterized the TCR beta cDNA libraries. TCRdb called the PCR reads again in MiXCR, with one record for every CDR3 protein. The sample shows roughly 620,000 distinct CDR3 sequences, about 40% of them seen only once. CDR1 is SGHTS, CDR2 YDEGEE, per germline. J gave up 3 bases and V 0 bases, and 3 bases lay outside the gene matches. The CDR3 totals 16 residues. The sample taken for sequencing was blood. The clonotype comes from a girl aged 5-17 years with multiple sclerosis. The V and J genes are TRBV5-8 and TRBJ2-4; TRBD2 agrees at 10 bases. The CDR3 sequence: CASSLVSGGFKNIQYF. CDR3 DNA: TGTGCCAGCAGCTTGGTTAGCGGGGGGTTCAAAAACATTCAGTACTTC.